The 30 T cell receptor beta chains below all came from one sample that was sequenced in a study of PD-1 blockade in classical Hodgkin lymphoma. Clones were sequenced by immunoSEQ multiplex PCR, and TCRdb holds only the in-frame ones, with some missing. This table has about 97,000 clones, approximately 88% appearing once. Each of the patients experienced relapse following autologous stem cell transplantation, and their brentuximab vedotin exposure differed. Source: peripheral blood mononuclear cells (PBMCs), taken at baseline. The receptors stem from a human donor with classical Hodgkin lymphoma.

The CDR3 nucleotides read TGTGCTAGTGGTTCCCATAATTCACCCCTCCACTTT. Translating gives CASGSHNSPLHF. The J gene is TRBJ1-6, the V gene TRBV12-5; D gene unclear. Per germline, CDR1 LGHNT and CDR2 FRNRAP. This CDR3 is 12 amino acids long. V shed 4 bases and J shed 5 bases, with 3 bases lying between them. Looking up the rest from reference TRBV12-5 and TRBJ1-6 gives the full variable domain: DARVTQTPRHKVTEMGQEVTMRCQPILGHNTVFWYRQTMMQGLELLAYFRNRAPLDDSGMPKDRFSAEMPDATLATLKIQPSEPRDSAVYFCASGSHNSPLHFGNGTRLTVT.

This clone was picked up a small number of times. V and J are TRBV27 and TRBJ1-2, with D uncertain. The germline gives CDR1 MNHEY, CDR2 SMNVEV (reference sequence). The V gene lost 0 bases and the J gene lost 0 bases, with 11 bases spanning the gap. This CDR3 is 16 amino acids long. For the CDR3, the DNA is TGTGCCAGCAGTTTATCCGGATGGGATGCTAACTATGGCTACACCTTC. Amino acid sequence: CASSLSGWDANYGYTF.

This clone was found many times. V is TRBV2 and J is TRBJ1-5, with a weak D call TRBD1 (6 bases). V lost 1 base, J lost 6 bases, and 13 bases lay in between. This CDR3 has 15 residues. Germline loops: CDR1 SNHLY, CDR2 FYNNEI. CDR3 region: CASSEGGGQGQPQHF. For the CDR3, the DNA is TGTGCCAGCAGTGAAGGCGGGGGGCAGGGTCAGCCCCAGCATTTT.

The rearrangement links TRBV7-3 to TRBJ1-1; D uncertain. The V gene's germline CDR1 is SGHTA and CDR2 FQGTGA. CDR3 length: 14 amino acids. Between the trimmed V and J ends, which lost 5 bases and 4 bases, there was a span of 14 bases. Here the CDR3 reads CASSPGGVGTEAFF. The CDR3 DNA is TGTGCCAGCAGCCCCGGTGGGGTCGGCACTGAAGCTTTCTTT.

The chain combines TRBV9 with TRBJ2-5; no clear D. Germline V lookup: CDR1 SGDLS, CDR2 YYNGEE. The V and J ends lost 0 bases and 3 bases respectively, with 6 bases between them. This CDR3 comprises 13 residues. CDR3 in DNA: TGTGCCAGCAGCGTAGGTCTCAAAGAGACCCAGTACTTC. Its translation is CASSVGLKETQYF.

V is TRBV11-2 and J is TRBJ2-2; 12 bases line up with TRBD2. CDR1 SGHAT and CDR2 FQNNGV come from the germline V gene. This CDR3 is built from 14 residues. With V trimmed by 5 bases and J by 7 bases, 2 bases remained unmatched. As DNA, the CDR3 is TGTGCCAGCAGCGGACTAGCGGGAAGCGGGGAGCTGTTTTTT. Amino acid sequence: CASSGLAGSGELFF.

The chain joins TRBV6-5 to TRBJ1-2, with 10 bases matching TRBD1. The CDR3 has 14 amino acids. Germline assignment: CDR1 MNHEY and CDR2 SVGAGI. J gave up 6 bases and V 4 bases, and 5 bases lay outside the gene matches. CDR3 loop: CASSSGTGADGYTF. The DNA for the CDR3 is TGTGCCAGCAGTTCCGGGACAGGGGCGGATGGCTACACCTTC.

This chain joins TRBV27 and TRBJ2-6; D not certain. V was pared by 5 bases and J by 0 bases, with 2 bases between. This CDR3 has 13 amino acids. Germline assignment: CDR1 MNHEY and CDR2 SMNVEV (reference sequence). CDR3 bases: TGTGCCAGCAGTATCTCTGGGGCCAACGTCCTGACTTTC. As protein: CASSISGANVLTF.

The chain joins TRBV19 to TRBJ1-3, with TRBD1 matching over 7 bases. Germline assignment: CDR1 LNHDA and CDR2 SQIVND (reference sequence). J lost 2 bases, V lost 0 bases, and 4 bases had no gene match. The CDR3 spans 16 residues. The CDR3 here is CASSIEVGTAGNTIYF. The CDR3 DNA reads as TGTGCCAGTAGTATAGAGGTTGGGACAGCTGGAAACACCATATATTTT.

For the CDR3, the DNA is TGTGCCAGCAGCTTGATATCTAGCGCGACTTCGCGGAATGAGCAGTTCTTC. The encoded protein is CASSLISSATSRNEQFF. The V and J genes are TRBV7-8 and TRBJ2-1; D may be TRBD2 (6 bases). This CDR3 has 17 residues. Germline V gene data show CDR1 as SGHVS and CDR2 as FQNEAQ. V lost 3 bases and J 7 bases, leaving 22 bases between the germline ends.

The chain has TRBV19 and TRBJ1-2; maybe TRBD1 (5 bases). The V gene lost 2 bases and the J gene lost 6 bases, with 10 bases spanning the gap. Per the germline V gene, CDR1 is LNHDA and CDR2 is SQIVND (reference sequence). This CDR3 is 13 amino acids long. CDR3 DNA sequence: TGTGCCAGTAGTATACAGGGCACGAATGGCTACACCTTC. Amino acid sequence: CASSIQGTNGYTF.

This CDR3 is CASSLEAAGGQTQYF. CDR3 nucleotides: TGTGCCAGCAGCTTGGAGGCGGCGGGAGGACAGACCCAGTACTTC. The chain uses TRBV5-8 and TRBJ2-5; 8 bases align to TRBD2. Germline lookup yields CDR1 SGHTS and CDR2 YDEGEE. The CDR3 consists of 15 residues. Trimming cost V 0 bases and J 6 bases; bases outside gene matches: 7.

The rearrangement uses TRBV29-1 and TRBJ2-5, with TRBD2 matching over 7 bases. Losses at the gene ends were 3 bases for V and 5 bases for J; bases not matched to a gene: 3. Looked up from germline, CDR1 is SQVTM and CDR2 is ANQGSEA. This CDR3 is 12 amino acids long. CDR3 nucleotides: TGCAGCGTTGAGTTACTAGCGGAGACCCAGTACTTC. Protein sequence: CSVELLAETQYF.

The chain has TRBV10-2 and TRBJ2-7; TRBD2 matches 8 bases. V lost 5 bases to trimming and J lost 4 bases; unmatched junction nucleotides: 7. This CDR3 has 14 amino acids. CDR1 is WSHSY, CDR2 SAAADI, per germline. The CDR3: CASSPSSGSYEQYF. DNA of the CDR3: TGCGCCAGCAGTCCCTCGAGCGGGAGTTACGAGCAGTACTTC.

The CDR3: CASSLVSRAAGELFF. CDR3 bases: TGCGCCAGCAGCTTGGTGTCGAGAGCGGCCGGGGAGCTGTTTTTT. The rearrangement uses TRBV5-1 and TRBJ2-2; D perhaps matches TRBD2 (5 bases). Germline values: CDR1 SGHRS, CDR2 YFSETQ. V shed 0 bases and J shed 6 bases, with 12 bases lying between them. The CDR3 runs 15 residues.

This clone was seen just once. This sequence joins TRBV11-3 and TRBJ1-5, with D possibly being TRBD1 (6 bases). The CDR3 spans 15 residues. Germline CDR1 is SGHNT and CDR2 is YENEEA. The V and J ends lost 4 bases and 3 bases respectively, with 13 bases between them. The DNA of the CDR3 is TGTGCCAGCAGCTCCCCGGGGACACTCAATCAGCCCCAGCATTTT. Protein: CASSSPGTLNQPQHF.

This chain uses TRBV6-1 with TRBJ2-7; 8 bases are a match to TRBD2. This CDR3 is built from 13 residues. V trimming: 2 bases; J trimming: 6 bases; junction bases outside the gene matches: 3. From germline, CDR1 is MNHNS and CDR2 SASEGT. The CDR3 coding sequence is TGTGCCAGCAGTGAAATCCTAGCGGGCGAGCAGTACTTC. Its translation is CASSEILAGEQYF.

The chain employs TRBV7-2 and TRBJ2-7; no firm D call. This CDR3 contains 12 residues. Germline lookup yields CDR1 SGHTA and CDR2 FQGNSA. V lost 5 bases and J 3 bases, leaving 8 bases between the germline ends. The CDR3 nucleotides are TGTGCCAGCAGCCCTCCTAACTACGAGCAGTACTTC. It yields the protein CASSPPNYEQYF.

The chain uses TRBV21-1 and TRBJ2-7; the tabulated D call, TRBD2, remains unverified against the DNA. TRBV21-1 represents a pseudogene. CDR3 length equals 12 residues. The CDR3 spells CASSIRGYEQYF. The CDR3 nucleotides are TGTGCCAGCAGCATTCGGGGTTACGAGCAGTACTTC.

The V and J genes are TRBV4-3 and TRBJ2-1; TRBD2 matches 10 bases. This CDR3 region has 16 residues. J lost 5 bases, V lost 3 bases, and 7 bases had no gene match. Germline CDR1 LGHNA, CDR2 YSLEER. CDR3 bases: TGCGCCAGCAGCCAGGGACTAGCGCGGACCAACAATGAGCAGTTCTTC. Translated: CASSQGLARTNNEQFF.

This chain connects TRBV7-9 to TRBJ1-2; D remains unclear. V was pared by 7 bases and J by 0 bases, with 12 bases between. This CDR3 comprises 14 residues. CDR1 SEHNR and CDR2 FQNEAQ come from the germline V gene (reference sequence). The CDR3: CASILGSANYGYTF. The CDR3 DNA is TGTGCCAGCATCCTAGGGTCAGCTAACTATGGCTACACCTTC.

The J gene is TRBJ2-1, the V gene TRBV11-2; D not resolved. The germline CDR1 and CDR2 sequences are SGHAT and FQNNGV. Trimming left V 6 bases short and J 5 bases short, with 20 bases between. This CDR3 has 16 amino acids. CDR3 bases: TGTGCCAGCAGGGCGCTGGTTGCGGAAGATAACAATGAGCAGTTCTTC. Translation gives CASRALVAEDNNEQFF.

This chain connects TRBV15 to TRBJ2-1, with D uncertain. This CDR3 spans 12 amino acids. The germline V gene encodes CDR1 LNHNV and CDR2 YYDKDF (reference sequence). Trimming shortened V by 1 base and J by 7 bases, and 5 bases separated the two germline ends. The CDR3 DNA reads TGTGCCACCAGCAGAGTGCAGAATGAGCAGTTCTTC. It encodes CATSRVQNEQFF. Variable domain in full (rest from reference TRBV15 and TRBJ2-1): DAMVIQNPRYQVTQFGKPVTLSCSQTLNHNVMYWYQQKSSQAPKLLFHYYDKDFNNEADTPDNFQSRRPNTSFCFLDIRSPGLGDTAMYLCATSRVQNEQFFGPGTRLTVL.

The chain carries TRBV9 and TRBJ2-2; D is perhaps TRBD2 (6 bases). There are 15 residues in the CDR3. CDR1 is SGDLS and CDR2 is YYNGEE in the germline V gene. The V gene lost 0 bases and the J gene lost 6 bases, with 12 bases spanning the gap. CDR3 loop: CASSVGGLGAGELFF. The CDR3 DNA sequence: TGTGCCAGCAGCGTAGGGGGACTTGGGGCCGGGGAGCTGTTTTTT.

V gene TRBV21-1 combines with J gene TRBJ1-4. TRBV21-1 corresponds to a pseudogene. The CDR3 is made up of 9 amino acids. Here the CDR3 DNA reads TGTGCCAGCCTCAGCGCCGGGTTTTTT. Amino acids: CASLSAGFF.

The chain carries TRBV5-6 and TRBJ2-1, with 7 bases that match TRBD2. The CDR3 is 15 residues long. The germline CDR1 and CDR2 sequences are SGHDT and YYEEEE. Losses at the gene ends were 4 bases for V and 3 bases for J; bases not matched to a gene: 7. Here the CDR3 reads CASSRVAGGYNEQFF. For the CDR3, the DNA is TGTGCCAGCAGCCGTGTAGCGGGCGGCTACAATGAGCAGTTCTTC. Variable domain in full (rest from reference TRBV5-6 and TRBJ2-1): DAGVTQSPTHLIKTRGQQVTLRCSPKSGHDTVSWYQQALGQGPQFIFQYYEEEERQRGNFPDRFSGHQFPNYSSELNVNALLLGDSALYLCASSRVAGGYNEQFFGPGTRLTVL.

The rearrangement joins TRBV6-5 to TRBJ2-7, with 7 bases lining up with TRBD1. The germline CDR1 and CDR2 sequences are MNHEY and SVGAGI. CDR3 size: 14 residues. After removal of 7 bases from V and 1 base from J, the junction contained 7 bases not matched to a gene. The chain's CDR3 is CASKRQGGSYEQYF. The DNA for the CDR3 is TGTGCCAGCAAGAGACAGGGTGGGTCCTACGAGCAGTACTTC.

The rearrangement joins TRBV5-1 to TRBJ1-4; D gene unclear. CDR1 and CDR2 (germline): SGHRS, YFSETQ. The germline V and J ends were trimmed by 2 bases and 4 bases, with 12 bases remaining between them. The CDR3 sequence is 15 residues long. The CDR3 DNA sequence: TGCGCCAGCAGCTTAAGCCGGGCCGTTAATGAAAAACTGTTTTTT. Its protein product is CASSLSRAVNEKLFF.

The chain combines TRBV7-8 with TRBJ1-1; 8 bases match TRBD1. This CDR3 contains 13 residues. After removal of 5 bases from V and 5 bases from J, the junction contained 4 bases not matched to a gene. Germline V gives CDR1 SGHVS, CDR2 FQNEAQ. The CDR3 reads CASSQDRETEAFF. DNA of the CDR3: TGTGCCAGCAGCCAGGACAGGGAAACTGAAGCTTTCTTT.

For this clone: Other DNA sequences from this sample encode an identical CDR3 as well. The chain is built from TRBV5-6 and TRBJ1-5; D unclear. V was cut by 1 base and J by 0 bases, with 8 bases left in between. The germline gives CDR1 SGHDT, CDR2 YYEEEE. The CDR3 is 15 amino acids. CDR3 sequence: CASSLSGNSNQPQHF. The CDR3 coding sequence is TGTGCCAGCAGCTTGTCGGGAAATAGCAATCAGCCCCAGCATTTT.